This T cell receptor beta chain was obtained from a study of regulatory T cells in long-lasting Graves disease (dated by TCRdb to about 2021). In terms of the full investigation: In the newly diagnosed Graves' disease group, patients had been taking antithyroid drugs for less than 3 months. TCR sequencing covered some 13 persistent and roughly 20 newly diagnosed Graves' disease patients, some 33 samples in total. This study used TCR sequencing and RNA sequencing of peripheral blood to compare persistent Graves' disease patients against newly diagnosed Graves' disease patients. The study was conducted in China and was registered as a clinical trial.

As for this clonotype: Its antigen target is currently unknown. Base qualities are not provided; no much larger clone lies one nucleotide away.

V is cut by 1 base and J by 0 bases, and the space between the germline ends is 10 bases. Measured from the cysteine to the phenylalanine, the CDR3 is 16 residues long. Solely the CDR3 DNA is kept, with 48 bases framed from the first base. CDR1 and CDR2 are read off the germline V gene as MGHRA and YSYEKL. The study at large found these results: Sequencing and analysis were restricted to the TCR beta chain. Preferential use of TRBV28, TRBJ1-2 and TRBJ2-5 was observed in persistent disease, whereas TRBV20-1 and TRBJ2-1 were favored in newly diagnosed disease. The study examined only peripheral blood because the primary lesion, thyroid tissue, could not be accessed. Compared with newly diagnosed patients, patients with persistent Graves' disease had lower TCR Shannon entropy and fewer highly expanded clones, which suggests clonal expansion. A larger number of public clonotypes was shared among persistent patients (2,741) than among newly diagnosed patients (approximately 1,000). As a limitation, the authors acknowledged that the small sample size may reduce accuracy.

To prepare the library, multiplex PCR was applied. Instrument on record: Illumina HiSeq 4000. iRepertoire HTBI primers and Arm-PCR amplification of CDR3 regions were used to construct TCR beta libraries. Before sequencing, the PCR products went through gel purification. Concerning the study's data processing: Gene usage analysis of CDR3 amino acid clonotypes used the roughly 60 TRBV and 11 to 15 TRBJ segments found across samples. Filtered high-quality paired reads were merged into contigs using COPE and FqMerger. Contigs were aligned with BLAST to IMGT TRBV, TRBD and TRBJ reference genes, and CDR3 was defined per IMGT. Clonotypes above 0.1% frequency were classified as highly expanded clones. Repertoire diversity was measured by Shannon entropy, and V-J evenness by the Gini coefficient. A clonotype was considered public if more than one individual shared it. In-frame beta chains were kept once TCRdb had trimmed the public reads at Q25 with fastp and called clones with MiXCR. Every CDR3 protein is listed once, alongside the most common genes and DNA of its rows. V and J calls and clone size were set by TCRdb, not the authors. This sample lists under 300,000 distinct CDR3 sequences; around a sixth were detected once. 11% to 15% of the sample is taken by the ten largest.

This specimen's time point label, per the study, means: newly diagnosed GD, antithyroid drugs for less than 3 months. For both TCR sequencing and RNA sequencing, RNA was extracted from PBMCs using TRIzol. The diagnosis of Graves' disease was made according to American Thyroid Association guidelines. Patients were recruited from an endocrinology department in Xi'an, China. From each patient, roughly 9 milliliters of peripheral blood was collected into an EDTA anticoagulant tube. PBMCs were isolated by Ficoll Paque Plus density gradient separation without further T cell sorting. An Agilent 2100 Bioanalyzer and agarose gel were used to assess RNA quality, and a NanoDrop 2000 was used to measure RNA concentration. This sample was shared with a second study, whose subject was T cells in Graves' hyperthyroidism and ophthalmopathy. As noted in the second study: Graves' hyperthyroidism was defined as stable when no progression to ophthalmopathy occurred over 18 months of follow-up. Hyperthyroidism patients were aged 18 to 65 years and newly diagnosed, with disease duration of less than 2 months. Patients with uncontrolled infections, other autoimmune diseases, pregnancy or lactation were excluded. Clinical symptoms, serum thyroxine and TRAb, thyroid ultrasound, and orbital computed tomography formed the basis for the diagnoses. The first round of RT-PCR for the TCR CDR3 was performed with the HTBI primer set and the Qiagen OneStep RT-PCR kit. Most expanded thyroid clonotypes (frequency above 0.001) were also found in blood, which suggests that blood repertoires may mirror thyroid immune responses. A 13 V-J signature model separated ophthalmopathy from stable hyperthyroidism, with just over 85% sensitivity and 81% to 83% specificity in cross-validation and 80%/75% in testing. In validation, the model predicted progression to ophthalmopathy a median of 6.5 months before onset, with roughly 68% sensitivity and roughly 79% specificity. To identify distinguishing TCR V-J signatures, a discovery cohort of around 100 patients was used, comprising 40 to 45 with Graves' ophthalmopathy and around 57 with stable Graves' hyperthyroidism. Whether ophthalmopathy could be predicted prospectively was tested in an independent validation cohort made up of about 18 hyperthyroidism patients plus 17 patients who later progressed to ophthalmopathy. The approximately 90 discovery patients were divided at random into training and test sets in a 7:3 ratio. In more than 5 Graves' hyperthyroidism patients, the study also compared T-cell repertoires from thyroid tissue with T-cell repertoires from blood. Following sampling, methimazole starting at 30 mg daily was given to hyperthyroidism patients, and high-dose intravenous methylprednisolone was given to ophthalmopathy patients. The libraries were constructed in a second round of multiplex PCR and then size-selected and purified. Paired-end sequencing of the libraries was performed with 100 bp reads on an Illumina HiSeq2000. SOAPnuke was used to process the raw data, with reads discarded if the reads contained adapters or uncalled bases, had a mean Phred below 15, or lacked an exact constant-primer or identifier match. High-quality paired reads were merged using COPE v1.2.5, and each unique nucleotide sequence was defined as a clonotype. MiTCR v1.1 was used to align clonotypes to the IMGT TRBV, TRBD and TRBJ reference segments. Analysis was restricted to V-J combinations with a frequency above 0.0001, which covered over 98% of repertoires. The TCS score was defined as F50 (clonal expansion) divided by E x V (chaos), with BLOSUM62-based TCRdist calculated between CDR3 peptides within each V-J. Welch's t-statistics and random forest reduced 500 to 650 V-J features to 13, which were used in a naive Bayes classifier (R e1071). No statistical method was used to set the sample size in advance, and investigators knew the group allocation. According to the paper, TCR Vbeta CDR3 sequencing was carried out on 135 peripheral blood samples, which came from fewer than 50 ophthalmopathy, 75 to 80 hyperthyroidism and about 17 progressor patients.

The receptor was isolated from a woman between 25 and 40 years old with Graves disease. Donor details come from another sample of the same person, matched by shared clones. Here the chain combines TRBV4-1 and TRBJ1-3, with the D gene call left open. This material consisted of peripheral blood mononuclear cells (PBMCs), taken at new diagnosis, from a patient treated with antithyroid drugs. CDR3 loop: CASSQGLALSGNTIYF. The nucleotide sequence is given as TGCGCCAGCAGCCAAGGGCTGGCGCTCTCTGGAAACACCATATATTTT.